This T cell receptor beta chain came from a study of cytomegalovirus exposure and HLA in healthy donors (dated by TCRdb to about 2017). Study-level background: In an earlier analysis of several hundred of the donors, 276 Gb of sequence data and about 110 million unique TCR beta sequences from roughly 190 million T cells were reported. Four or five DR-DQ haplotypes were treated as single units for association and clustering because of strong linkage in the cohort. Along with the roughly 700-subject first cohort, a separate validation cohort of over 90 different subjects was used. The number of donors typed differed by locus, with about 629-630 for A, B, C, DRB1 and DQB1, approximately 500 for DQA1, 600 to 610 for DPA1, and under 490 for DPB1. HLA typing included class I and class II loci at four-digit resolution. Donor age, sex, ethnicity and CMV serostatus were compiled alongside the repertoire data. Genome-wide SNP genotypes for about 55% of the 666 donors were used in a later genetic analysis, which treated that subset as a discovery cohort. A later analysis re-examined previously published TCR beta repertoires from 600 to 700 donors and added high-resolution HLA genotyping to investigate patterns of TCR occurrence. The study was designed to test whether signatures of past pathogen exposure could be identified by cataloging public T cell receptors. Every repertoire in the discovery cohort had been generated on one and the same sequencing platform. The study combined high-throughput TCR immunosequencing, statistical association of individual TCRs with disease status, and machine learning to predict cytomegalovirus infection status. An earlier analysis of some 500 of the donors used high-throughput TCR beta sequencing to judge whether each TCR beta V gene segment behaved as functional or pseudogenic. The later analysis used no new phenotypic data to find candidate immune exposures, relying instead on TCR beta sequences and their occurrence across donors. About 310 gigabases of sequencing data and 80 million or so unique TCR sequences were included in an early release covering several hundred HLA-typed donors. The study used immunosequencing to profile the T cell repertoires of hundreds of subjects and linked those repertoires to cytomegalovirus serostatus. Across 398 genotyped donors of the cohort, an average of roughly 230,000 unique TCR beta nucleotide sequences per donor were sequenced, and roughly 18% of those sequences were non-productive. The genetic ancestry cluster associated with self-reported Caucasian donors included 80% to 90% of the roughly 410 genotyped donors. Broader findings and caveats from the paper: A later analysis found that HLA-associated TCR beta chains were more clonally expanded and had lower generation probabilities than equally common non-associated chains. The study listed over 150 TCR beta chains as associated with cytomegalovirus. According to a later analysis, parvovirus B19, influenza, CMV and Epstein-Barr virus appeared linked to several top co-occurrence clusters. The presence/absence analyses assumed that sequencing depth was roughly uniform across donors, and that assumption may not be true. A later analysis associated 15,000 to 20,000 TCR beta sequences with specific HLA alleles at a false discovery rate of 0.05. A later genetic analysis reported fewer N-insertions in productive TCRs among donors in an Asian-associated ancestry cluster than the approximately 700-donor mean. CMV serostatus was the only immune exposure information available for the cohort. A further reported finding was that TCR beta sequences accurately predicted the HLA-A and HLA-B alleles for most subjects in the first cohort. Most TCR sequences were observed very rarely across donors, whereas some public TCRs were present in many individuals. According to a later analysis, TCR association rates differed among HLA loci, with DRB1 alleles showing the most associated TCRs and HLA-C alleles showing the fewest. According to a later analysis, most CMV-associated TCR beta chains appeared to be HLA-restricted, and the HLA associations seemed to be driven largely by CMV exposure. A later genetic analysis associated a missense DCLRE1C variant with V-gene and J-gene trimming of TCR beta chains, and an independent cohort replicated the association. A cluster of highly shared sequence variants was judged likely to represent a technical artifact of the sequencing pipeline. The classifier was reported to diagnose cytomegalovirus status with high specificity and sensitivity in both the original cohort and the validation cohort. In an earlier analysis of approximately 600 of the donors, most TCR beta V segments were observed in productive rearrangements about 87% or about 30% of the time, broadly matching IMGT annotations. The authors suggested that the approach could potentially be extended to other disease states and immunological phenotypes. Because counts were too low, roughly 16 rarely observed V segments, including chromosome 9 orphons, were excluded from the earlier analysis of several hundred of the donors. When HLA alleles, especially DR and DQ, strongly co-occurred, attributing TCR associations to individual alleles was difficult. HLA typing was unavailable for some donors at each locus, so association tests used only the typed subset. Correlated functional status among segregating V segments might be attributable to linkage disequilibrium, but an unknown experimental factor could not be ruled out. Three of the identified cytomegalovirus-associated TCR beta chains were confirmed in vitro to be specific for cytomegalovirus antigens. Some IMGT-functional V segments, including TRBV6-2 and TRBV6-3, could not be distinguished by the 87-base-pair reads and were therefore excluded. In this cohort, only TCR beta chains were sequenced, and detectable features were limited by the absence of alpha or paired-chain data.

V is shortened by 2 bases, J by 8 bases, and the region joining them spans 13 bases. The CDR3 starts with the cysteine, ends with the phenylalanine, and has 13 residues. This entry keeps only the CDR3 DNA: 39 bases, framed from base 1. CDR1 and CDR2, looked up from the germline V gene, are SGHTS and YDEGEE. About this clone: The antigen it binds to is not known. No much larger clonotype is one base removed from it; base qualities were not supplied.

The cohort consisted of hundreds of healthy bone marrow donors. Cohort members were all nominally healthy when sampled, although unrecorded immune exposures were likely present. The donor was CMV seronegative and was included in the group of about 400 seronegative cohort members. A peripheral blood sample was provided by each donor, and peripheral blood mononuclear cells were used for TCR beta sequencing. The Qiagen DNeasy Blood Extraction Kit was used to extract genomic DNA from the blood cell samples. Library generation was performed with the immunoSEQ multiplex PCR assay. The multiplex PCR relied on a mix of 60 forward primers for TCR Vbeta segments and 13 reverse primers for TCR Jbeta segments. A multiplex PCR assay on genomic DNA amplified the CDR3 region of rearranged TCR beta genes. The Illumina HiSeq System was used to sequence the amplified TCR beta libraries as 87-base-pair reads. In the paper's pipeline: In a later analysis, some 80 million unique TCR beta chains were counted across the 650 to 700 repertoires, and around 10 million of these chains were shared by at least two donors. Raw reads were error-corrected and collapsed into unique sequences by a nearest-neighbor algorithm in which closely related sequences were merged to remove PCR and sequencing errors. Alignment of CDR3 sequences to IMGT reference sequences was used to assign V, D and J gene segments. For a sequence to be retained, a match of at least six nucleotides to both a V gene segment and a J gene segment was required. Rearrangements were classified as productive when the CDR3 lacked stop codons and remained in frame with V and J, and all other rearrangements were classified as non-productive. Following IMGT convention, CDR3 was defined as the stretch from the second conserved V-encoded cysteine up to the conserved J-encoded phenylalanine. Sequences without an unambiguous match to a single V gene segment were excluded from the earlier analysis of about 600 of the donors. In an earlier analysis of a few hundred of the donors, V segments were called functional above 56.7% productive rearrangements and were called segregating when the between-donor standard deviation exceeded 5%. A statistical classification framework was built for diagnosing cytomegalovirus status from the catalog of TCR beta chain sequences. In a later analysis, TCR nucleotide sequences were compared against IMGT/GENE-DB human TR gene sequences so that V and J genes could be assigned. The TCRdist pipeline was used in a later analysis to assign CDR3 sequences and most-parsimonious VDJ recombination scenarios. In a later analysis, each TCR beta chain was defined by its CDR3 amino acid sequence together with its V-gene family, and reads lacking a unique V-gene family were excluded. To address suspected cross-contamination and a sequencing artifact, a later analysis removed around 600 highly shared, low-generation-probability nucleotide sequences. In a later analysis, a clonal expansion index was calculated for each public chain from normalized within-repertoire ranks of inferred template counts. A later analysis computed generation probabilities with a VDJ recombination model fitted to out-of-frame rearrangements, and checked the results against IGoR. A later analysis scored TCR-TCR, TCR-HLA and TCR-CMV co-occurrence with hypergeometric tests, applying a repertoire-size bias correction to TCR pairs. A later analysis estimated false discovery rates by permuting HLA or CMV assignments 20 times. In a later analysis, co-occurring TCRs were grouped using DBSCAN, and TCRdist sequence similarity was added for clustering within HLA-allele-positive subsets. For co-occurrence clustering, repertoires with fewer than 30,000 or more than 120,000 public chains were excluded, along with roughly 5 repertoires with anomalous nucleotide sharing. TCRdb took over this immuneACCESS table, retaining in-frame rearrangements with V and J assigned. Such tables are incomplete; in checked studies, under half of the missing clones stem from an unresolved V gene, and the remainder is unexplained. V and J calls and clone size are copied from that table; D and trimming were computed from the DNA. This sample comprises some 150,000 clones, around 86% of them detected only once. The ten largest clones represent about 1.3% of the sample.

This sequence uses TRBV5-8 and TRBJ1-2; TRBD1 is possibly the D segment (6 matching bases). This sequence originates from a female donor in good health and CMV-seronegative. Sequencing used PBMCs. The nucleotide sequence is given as TGTGCCAGCAGCTTTAATCAGGGGAACGGCTACACCTTC. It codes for CASSFNQGNGYTF.